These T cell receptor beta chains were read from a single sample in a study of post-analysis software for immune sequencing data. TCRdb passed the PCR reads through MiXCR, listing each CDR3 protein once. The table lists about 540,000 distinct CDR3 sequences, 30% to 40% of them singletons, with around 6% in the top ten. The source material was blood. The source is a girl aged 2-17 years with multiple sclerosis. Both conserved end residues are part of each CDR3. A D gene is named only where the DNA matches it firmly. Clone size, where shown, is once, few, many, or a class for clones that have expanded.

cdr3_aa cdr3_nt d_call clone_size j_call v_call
CASRWGYSGANVLTF TGTGCCAGCAGATGGGGGTATTCTGGGGCCAACGTCCTGACTTTC NA NA TRBJ2-6 TRBV5-6
CSASSLLNLRETQYF TGCAGTGCTAGCTCCCTGTTAAACCTCAGGGAGACCCAGTACTTC NA NA TRBJ2-5 TRBV20-1
CASSLAGVLTEAFF TGTGCCAGCAGCTTAGCAGGGGTCTTAACTGAAGCTTTCTTT NA NA TRBJ1-1 TRBV7-9
CATQNRGGKSGNQPQHF TGTGCCACCCAGAACAGGGGAGGGAAATCGGGCAATCAGCCCCAGCATTTT TRBD1 NA TRBJ1-5 TRBV6-2/TRBV6-3
CASSGGLEETQYF TGTGCCAGCAGCGGGGGACTAGAGGAGACCCAGTACTTC TRBD2 few TRBJ2-5 TRBV9
CASSLSSRTNYGYTF TGCGCCAGCAGCTTATCCAGCAGGACCAACTATGGCTACACCTTC NA few TRBJ1-2 TRBV5-1
CSATNNELAGGPAGDTQYF TGCAGTGCTACCAACAACGAACTAGCGGGGGGGCCCGCAGGTGATACGCAGTATTTT TRBD2 few TRBJ2-3 TRBV20-1
CSAPFGASPYEQYF TGCAGTGCTCCCTTTGGGGCGTCCCCCTACGAGCAGTACTTC NA NA TRBJ2-7 TRBV20-1
CASSFEAGTEQFF TGTGCCAGCAGCTTCGAGGCGGGTACTGAGCAGTTCTTC NA few TRBJ2-1 TRBV7-9
CASTPSWGPDTQYF TGTGCCAGCACCCCGTCGTGGGGTCCAGATACGCAGTATTTT NA many TRBJ2-3 TRBV5-6
CASNPRDSETQYF TGTGCCAGTAACCCCAGGGATAGCGAGACCCAGTACTTC NA NA TRBJ2-5 TRBV19
CTSSEWTAGNTEAFF TGTACCAGCAGTGAATGGACAGCGGGAAACACTGAAGCTTTCTTT NA NA TRBJ1-1 TRBV25-1
CASRNGGFGHTF TGTGCCAGCAGAAACGGGGGGTTTGGCCACACCTTC NA once TRBJ1-2 TRBV6-5
CASSLEQGAQHF TGTGCCAGCAGCTTAGAGCAGGGGGCACAGCATTTT TRBD1 NA TRBJ1-5 TRBV7-9
CASSFSQGGDTQYF TGCGCCAGCAGCTTCTCCCAGGGGGGAGATACGCAGTATTTT NA once TRBJ2-3 TRBV5-1
CASSQLGLHYGYTF TGTGCCAGCAGCCAATTGGGACTTCACTATGGCTACACCTTC NA NA TRBJ1-2 TRBV3-1
CASSIRQGTDMQYF TGTGCCAGCAGTATCAGACAGGGCACAGATATGCAGTATTTT TRBD1 NA TRBJ2-3 TRBV12-3/TRBV12-4
CARLLSDTEAFF TGTGCCCGCCTCCTCTCGGACACTGAAGCTTTCTTT NA NA TRBJ1-1 TRBV28
CASSLNRRDRVDNEQFF TGTGCCAGCAGCTTAAACCGTCGGGACAGGGTGGACAATGAGCAGTTCTTC TRBD1 NA TRBJ2-1 TRBV5-6
CSVIAGGADTQYF TGCAGCGTAATAGCGGGGGGGGCAGATACGCAGTATTTT TRBD2 few TRBJ2-3 TRBV29-1
CASTQTGGAGQPQHF TGTGCCAGCACCCAGACAGGGGGCGCGGGTCAGCCCCAGCATTTT TRBD1 few TRBJ1-5 TRBV12-3/TRBV12-4
CSAVDSSNQPQHF TGCAGTGCTGTAGACAGCAGCAATCAGCCCCAGCATTTT NA NA TRBJ1-5 TRBV20-1
CASSQAPGWDTQYF TGCGCCAGCAGCCAAGCCCCAGGGTGGGATACGCAGTATTTT NA NA TRBJ2-3 TRBV4-1
CASSQNAGDNSPLHF TGTGCCAGCAGCCAAAATGCGGGGGATAATTCACCCCTCCACTTT NA NA TRBJ1-6 TRBV7-3
CATQWGRGETQYF TGTGCCACCCAATGGGGTAGGGGCGAGACCCAGTACTTC NA NA TRBJ2-5 TRBV6-1
CASSLAPLGGQYF TGTGCCAGCAGCTTAGCCCCCCTAGGCGGGCAGTACTTC NA NA TRBJ2-7 TRBV11-3
CASSESGALGANVLTF TGCGCCAGCAGTGAGTCGGGGGCTCTAGGGGCCAACGTCCTGACTTTC NA few TRBJ2-6 TRBV10-1
CAISEEAGEANYGYTF TGTGCCATCAGTGAGGAGGCAGGAGAAGCTAACTATGGCTACACCTTC NA NA TRBJ1-2 TRBV10-3
CASSWLTGFEQFF TGCGCCAGCAGCTGGCTTACAGGGTTCGAGCAGTTCTTC NA NA TRBJ2-1 TRBV5-1
CASSLEGLVGDGLAKNIQYF TGCGCCAGCAGCTTGGAGGGATTAGTAGGGGACGGACTAGCCAAAAACATTCAGTACTTC NA NA TRBJ2-4 TRBV5-1
CSALGTGDEQYF TGCAGTGCTCTCGGGACAGGGGACGAGCAGTACTTC TRBD1 few TRBJ2-7 TRBV20-1
CASSRLPRRADTQYF TGTGCCAGCAGCCGACTCCCCCGTCGGGCAGATACGCAGTATTTT NA few TRBJ2-3 TRBV5-6
CSATAGDEQYF TGCAGTGCTACGGCAGGGGACGAGCAGTACTTC NA few TRBJ2-7 TRBV20-1
CASSAPGQGVYEQYF TGCGCCAGCAGCGCACCGGGACAGGGGGTCTACGAGCAGTACTTC TRBD1 NA TRBJ2-7 TRBV4-1
CSVRPGHYEQYF TGCAGCGTTCGACCAGGGCACTACGAGCAGTACTTC NA NA TRBJ2-7 TRBV29-1
CASSPPHNRDTEAFF TGTGCCAGCAGCCCTCCCCACAACAGGGACACTGAAGCTTTCTTT NA NA TRBJ1-1 TRBV11-2
CSVLTGLNEQFF TGCAGCGTTCTGACAGGGCTCAATGAGCAGTTCTTC TRBD1 NA TRBJ2-1 TRBV29-1
CASSPGGGLLSTDTQYF TGTGCCAGCAGCCCTGGGGGGGGCTTGTTGAGCACAGATACGCAGTATTTT NA NA TRBJ2-3 TRBV11-2
CASSAAGVDTQYF TGTGCCAGCAGTGCCGCAGGGGTGGATACGCAGTATTTT NA NA TRBJ2-3 TRBV6-1
CSARTGPRGGGYTF TGCAGCGCCCGGACAGGCCCTAGAGGCGGTGGCTACACCTTC TRBD1 NA TRBJ1-2 TRBV29-1
CSATSLMNTEAFF TGCAGCGCCACAAGTCTTATGAACACTGAAGCTTTCTTT NA NA TRBJ1-1 TRBV29-1
CAGSQEPGAGYGYTF TGCGCCGGCAGCCAAGAGCCGGGAGCAGGGTATGGCTACACCTTC NA NA TRBJ1-2 TRBV4-1
CSVETHSNQPQHF TGCAGCGTTGAAACCCATAGCAATCAGCCCCAGCATTTT NA few TRBJ1-5 TRBV29-1
CSARAYGIDSIKGSTDTQYF TGCAGTGCTAGGGCTTATGGTATAGACTCAATCAAAGGTAGCACAGATACGCAGTATTTT NA few TRBJ2-3 TRBV20-1
CASSLVPGAGYEQYF TGTGCCAGCAGTTTAGTCCCAGGGGCAGGCTACGAGCAGTACTTC NA NA TRBJ2-7 TRBV27
CASSSRQGLSNYGYTF TGTGCCAGCAGCTCGAGACAGGGACTATCGAACTATGGCTACACCTTC TRBD1 NA TRBJ1-2 TRBV5-5
CASSSDSRNYGYTF TGCGCCAGCAGCTCAGACAGTCGGAACTATGGCTACACCTTC NA few TRBJ1-2 TRBV5-1
CASSHWERAKNIQYF TGTGCCAGCAGCCATTGGGAACGAGCCAAAAACATTCAGTACTTC NA NA TRBJ2-4 TRBV3-1
CASSQGRGGETQYF TGTGCCAGCAGCCAAGGCCGGGGGGGGGAGACCCAGTACTTC TRBD2 NA TRBJ2-5 TRBV3-1
CASTLRGQGMAQYF TGTGCCAGCACCTTAAGAGGACAGGGAATGGCCCAGTACTTC TRBD1 NA TRBJ2-5 TRBV28
CASSPRGIRNSPLHF TGTGCCAGCAGCCCACGGGGCATCCGTAATTCACCCCTCCACTTT NA few TRBJ1-6 TRBV3-1
CASSLAGGPYTQYF TGTGCCAGCAGCTTAGCGGGGGGGCCGTATACGCAGTATTTT TRBD2 NA TRBJ2-3 TRBV7-3
CSGDRGSNNEQFF TGCAGCGGTGACAGGGGATCGAACAATGAGCAGTTCTTC TRBD1 NA TRBJ2-1 TRBV29-1
CASSLVGTGITDTQYF TGCGCCAGCAGCTTAGTCGGGACGGGGATCACAGATACGCAGTATTTT NA NA TRBJ2-3 TRBV5-1
CASSPGPRGPRTGELFF TGCGCCAGCAGCCCCGGACCGAGGGGGCCGCGAACCGGGGAGCTGTTTTTT TRBD1 NA TRBJ2-2 TRBV4-1
CASSAWVGTDTQYF TGTGCCAGCAGCGCGTGGGTGGGCACAGATACGCAGTATTTT NA NA TRBJ2-3 TRBV5-8
CASSHPPFKSGDSLYEQYF TGCGCCAGCAGCCATCCTCCATTCAAAAGCGGGGACAGTTTATACGAGCAGTACTTC NA few TRBJ2-7 TRBV4-1